This entry lists 32 T cell receptor beta chains sequenced from one sample in a study of human T cells and chemical hapten exposure. Time point in this sample: patch test 3, about 24 weeks after DPC sensitization. Treatment reported: therapeutic diphenylcyclopropenone sensitization with weekly scalp DPC. TCRdb recomputed calls from the RACE reads with MiXCR, one row per CDR3 protein. The table lists 95,000 to 150,000 distinct CDR3 sequences, approximately 10% of them singletons, with 2% to 2.5% in the top ten. The specimen comprised whole blood, sampled in connection with sensitization to the hapten diphenylcyclopropenone (DPC). These receptors all stem from a woman between 50 and 59 years old with alopecia areata. Some clones in this sample may be carry-over from other donors' samples.

This clonotype was detected only a few times. The chain employs TRBV9 and TRBJ1-6; possibly TRBD1 for D (6 bases). V was trimmed by 3 bases and J by 3 bases, leaving 10 bases between them. CDR1 is SGDLS, CDR2 YYNGEE, per germline. The CDR3 has 15 amino acids. For the CDR3, the DNA is TGTGCCAGCAGCGAGACAGGATACTATAATTCACCCCTCCACTTT. It codes for CASSETGYYNSPLHF.

The chain is built from TRBV11-2 and TRBJ1-1; 7 nucleotides align to TRBD1. Germline CDR1 SGHAT, CDR2 FQNNGV. The CDR3 contains 15 residues. Losses at the gene ends were 3 bases for V and 5 bases for J; bases not matched to a gene: 9. In DNA form, the CDR3 reads TGTGCCAGCAGCTTCCTCCTTGACAGGGAGACTGAAGCTTTCTTT. This gives the protein CASSFLLDRETEAFF.

In its sample, this clonotype was seen a few times. The gene calls are TRBV28 and TRBJ1-5; 9 bases agree with TRBD1. Germline V gene lookup returns CDR1 MDHEN and CDR2 SYDVKM. The CDR3 consists of 14 residues. J lost 4 bases, V lost 6 bases, and 4 bases had no gene match. The CDR3 nucleotides are TGTGCCAGCAGGTCAGACAGGGGGAATCAGCCCCAGCATTTT. It is translated as CASRSDRGNQPQHF.

This clonotype was seen only a few times. The rearrangement links TRBV5-1 to TRBJ2-5; 7 bases are a match to TRBD2. Germline V lookup: CDR1 SGHRS, CDR2 YFSETQ. V lost 0 bases, J lost 5 bases, and 7 bases stayed unmatched. CDR3 length: 15 residues. The CDR3 DNA reads as TGCGCCAGCAGCTTGGTAATAGCGGGCAGGGAGACCCAGTACTTC. This sequence encodes CASSLVIAGRETQYF.

This clonotype has a handful of counts. The CDR3: CASYSDTKNIQYF. The CDR3 nucleotides read TGTGCCAGTTACTCAGACACCAAAAACATTCAGTACTTC. The chain has TRBV12-3 or TRBV12-4 and TRBJ2-4; no firm D call. The germline V and J ends were trimmed by 9 bases and 2 bases, with 11 bases remaining between them. This CDR3 contains 13 residues.

This sequence joins TRBV7-8 and TRBJ2-5; 9 nucleotides match TRBD1. This CDR3 region has 17 residues. V was clipped by 1 base and J by 6 bases; unmatched bases: 12. Germline V CDR1 and CDR2: SGHVS, FQNEAQ. The CDR3 loop reads CASSLEPGQGKGKTQYF. Written as DNA, the CDR3 is TGTGCCAGCAGCTTAGAACCCGGACAGGGGAAAGGAAAGACCCAGTACTTC. The whole variable domain, remainder taken from reference TRBV7-8 and TRBJ2-5, is GAGVSQSPRYKVAKRGQDVALRCDPISGHVSLFWYQQALGQGPEFLTYFQNEAQLDKSGLPSDRFFAERPEGSVSTLKIQRTQQEDSAVYLCASSLEPGQGKGKTQYFGPGTRLLVL.

J is TRBJ2-5 and V is TRBV28; 11 bases agree with TRBD1. The CDR3 is made up of 14 amino acids. V shed 6 bases, J shed 3 bases, and the junction held 3 bases outside the gene matches. Germline CDR1 is MDHEN and CDR2 is SYDVKM. The CDR3 nucleotides are TGTGCCAGCAGACGGACAGGGGGCGAAGAGACCCAGTACTTC. It specifies CASRRTGGEETQYF.

This clonotype was seen more than once but under ten times. The chain joins TRBV9 to TRBJ2-3, with unresolved D. The CDR3 covers 13 residues. The V end was cut by 3 bases, the J end by 6 bases, with 11 bases between. Germline CDR1 is SGDLS and CDR2 is YYNGEE. This CDR3 is CASSATTADTQYF. CDR3 DNA sequence: TGTGCCAGCAGCGCCACAACAGCGGATACGCAGTATTTT.

This clonotype was observed a few times. V usage is TRBV18 and J usage is TRBJ1-1; no reliable D call. Trimming stripped 3 bases from V and 1 base from J, with 6 bases between. This CDR3 contains 13 residues. The germline V gene has CDR1 KGHSH and CDR2 LQKENI. This chain's CDR3 is CASSPYKNTEAFF. The DNA of the CDR3 is TGTGCCAGCTCACCTTACAAGAACACTGAAGCTTTCTTT. The full variable domain, rest sourced from reference TRBV18 and TRBJ1-1, is NAGVMQNPRHLVRRRGQEARLRCSPMKGHSHVYWYRQLPEEGLKFMVYLQKENIIDESGMPKERFSAEFPKEGPSILRIQQVVRGDSAAYFCASSPYKNTEAFFGQGTRLTVV.

The chain combines TRBV7-9 with TRBJ1-4; D is unresolved. The V and J ends lost 5 bases and 7 bases respectively, with 14 bases between them. The CDR3 consists of 14 residues. Germline V lookup: CDR1 SEHNR, CDR2 FQNEAQ (reference sequence). CDR3 sequence reads: CASSQGGRAEKLFF. Written as DNA, the CDR3 is TGTGCCAGCAGCCAAGGAGGGCGCGCTGAAAAACTGTTTTTT.

The chain links TRBV6-6 to TRBJ1-2, with a tentative D call TRBD1 (5 bases). CDR1 is MNHNY and CDR2 is SVGAGI in the germline V gene (reference sequence). Trimming stripped 4 bases from V and 0 bases from J, with 15 bases between. This CDR3 comprises 16 residues. The CDR3 bases are TGTGCCAGCAGTTGGTTCTTGGGGGGGGCTAACTATGGCTACACCTTC. It translates to CASSWFLGGANYGYTF.

The CDR3 nucleotides are TGTGCCAGCAGCTTGGGAGGGACAGGCAATAATGAAAAACTGTTTTTT. Amino acids: CASSLGGTGNNEKLFF. The chain links TRBV5-6 to TRBJ1-4; 8 bases match TRBD1. The CDR3 has 16 residues. Germline V gene data show CDR1 as SGHDT and CDR2 as YYEEEE. V gave up 0 bases and J gave up 4 bases; unmatched junction bases: 5.

The chain employs TRBV7-2 and TRBJ2-7, with no clear D. Germline V gives CDR1 SGHTA, CDR2 FQGNSA. The CDR3 sequence is 15 residues long. V was trimmed by 5 bases and J by 1 base, leaving 15 bases between them. The CDR3 reads CASSDPILTSYEQYF. The CDR3 DNA sequence: TGTGCCAGCAGCGACCCGATCCTAACGTCCTACGAGCAGTACTTC.

This clonotype was detected only a few times. The chain recombines TRBV12-3 or TRBV12-4 with TRBJ1-2, with D perhaps matching TRBD1 (5 bases). V was clipped by 8 bases and J by 4 bases, with 14 bases between them. The CDR3 consists of 13 residues. The DNA for the CDR3 is TGTGCCAGCCGTGCACAGGAAACCTATGGCTACACCTTC. This translates into CASRAQETYGYTF.

This clonotype was counted between two and nine times. The V call is TRBV5-1, the J call TRBJ2-5; D ambiguous. Germline V gene sequence: CDR1 SGHRS, CDR2 YFSETQ. The CDR3 runs to 14 residues. Trimming took off 1 base at V and 0 bases at J, with 7 bases between the two ends. CDR3 sequence (DNA): TGCGCCAGCAGCTTGAGTTCGGACCAAGAGACCCAGTACTTC. Translation: CASSLSSDQETQYF. The full variable domain, in which reference TRBV5-1 and TRBJ2-5 provide the parts outside the CDR3, is KAGVTQTPRYLIKTRGQQVTLSCSPISGHRSVSWYQQTPGQGLQFLFEYFSETQRNKGNFPGRFSGRQFSNSRSEMNVSTLELGDSALYLCASSLSSDQETQYFGPGTRLLVL.

This clonotype came up a few times. The J gene is TRBJ1-5, the V gene TRBV20-1; unclear D gene. Per the germline V gene, CDR1 is DFQATT and CDR2 is SNEGSKA (reference sequence). CDR3 length: 13 residues. V gave up 4 bases and J gave up 7 bases, with 14 bases separating them. The CDR3: CSATVGVDQPQHF. The CDR3 DNA follows: TGCAGTGCTACCGTCGGGGTGGACCAGCCCCAGCATTTT.

The sample holds a few counts of this clonotype. The chain employs TRBV7-8 and TRBJ1-4; 7 nucleotides match TRBD1. V gave up 5 bases and J gave up 8 bases; unmatched junction bases: 11. The CDR3 consists of 15 residues. Looked up from germline, CDR1 is SGHVS and CDR2 is FQNEAQ. CDR3: CASSPYTGDGEKLFF. The CDR3 DNA follows: TGTGCCAGCAGCCCCTATACAGGGGACGGGGAAAAACTGTTTTTT.

This clonotype was counted many times. The chain has TRBV3-1 and TRBJ2-1; D call uncertain. The germline V gene has CDR1 LGHDT and CDR2 YNNKEL (reference sequence). Trimming stripped 0 bases from V and 1 base from J, with 7 bases between. This CDR3 is built from 15 residues. The CDR3 sequence is CASSQDGQSYNEQFF. The DNA of the CDR3 is TGTGCCAGCAGCCAAGATGGGCAGTCCTACAATGAGCAGTTCTTC.

The table lists this clonotype with a few counts. This chain uses TRBV28 with TRBJ2-4; D not certain. V was clipped by 6 bases and J by 0 bases, with 12 bases between them. Germline V gene data show CDR1 as MDHEN and CDR2 as SYDVKM. This CDR3 is built from 15 residues. CDR3 bases: TGTGCCAGCAGCCTAAGACGGGCAGCCAAAAACATTCAGTACTTC. Translating gives CASSLRRAAKNIQYF. Together with reference TRBV28 and TRBJ2-4, the CDR3 gives the full variable domain: DVKVTQSSRYLVKRTGEKVFLECVQDMDHENMFWYRQDPGLGLRLIYFSYDVKMKEKGDIPEGYSVSREKKERFSLILESASTNQTSMYLCASSLRRAAKNIQYFGAGTRLSVL.

This clonotype has a count of ten or more. As DNA, the CDR3 is TGCAGTGTTATAGGACAGGGAGAGACCCAGTACTTC. Translating gives CSVIGQGETQYF. The chain joins TRBV20-1 to TRBJ2-5, with 8 positions matching TRBD1. Losses at the gene ends were 7 bases for V and 4 bases for J; bases not matched to a gene: 5. Germline CDR1 and CDR2: DFQATT and SNEGSKA (reference sequence). The CDR3 loop spans 12 amino acids.

The chain recombines TRBV6-2 or TRBV6-3 with TRBJ2-3; TRBD2 matches 12 bases. The CDR3 spans 15 residues. Trimming cost V 4 bases and J 4 bases; bases outside gene matches: 3. Germline CDR1 MNHEY, CDR2 SVGEGT. CDR3 DNA: TGTGCCAGCAGTTCTAGCGGGGGGGTCTCAGATACGCAGTATTTT. It translates to CASSSSGGVSDTQYF.

The chain employs TRBV7-2 and TRBJ2-2; tentative D call: TRBD2 (5 bases). V dropped 1 base and J dropped 6 bases, with 15 bases sitting between them. This CDR3 contains 16 residues. Germline V gene sequence: CDR1 SGHTA, CDR2 FQGNSA. The CDR3 DNA reads as TGTGCCAGCAGCTTAGGAACGGGATCATTGTCCGGGGAGCTGTTTTTT. Translation gives CASSLGTGSLSGELFF.

V and J are TRBV18 and TRBJ1-5; D possibly corresponds to TRBD1 (5 bases). Germline V CDR1 and CDR2: KGHSH, LQKENI. There are 13 residues in the CDR3. V was clipped by 3 bases and J by 9 bases, with 12 bases between them. This chain's CDR3 is CASSPTTAVPQHF. In nucleotides, the CDR3 is TGTGCCAGCTCACCCACGACAGCTGTGCCCCAGCATTTT.

In its sample, this clonotype was seen a few times. The chain carries TRBV10-3 and TRBJ1-1; tentative D call: TRBD1 (5 bases). The V end was cut by 1 base, the J end by 4 bases, with 13 bases between. Germline lookup yields CDR1 ENHRY and CDR2 SYGVKD. This CDR3 is built from 15 residues. The DNA for the CDR3 is TGTGCCATCAGTGAGTTACCAGGGCAGGGCACTGAAGCTTTCTTT. Its translation: CAISELPGQGTEAFF.

This clonotype was counted at least ten times. The gene calls are TRBV20-1 and TRBJ2-1; D is ambiguous. V lost 3 bases, J lost 10 bases, and 10 bases lay in between. CDR1 is DFQATT, CDR2 SNEGSKA, per germline (reference sequence). This CDR3 comprises 11 residues. CDR3 DNA sequence: TGCAGTGCTAGTTTGGCCGGGGAGCAGTTCTTC. Translation: CSASLAGEQFF.

Ten or more counts support this clonotype. The chain combines TRBV29-1 with TRBJ2-3, with no clear D. Germline V gene lookup returns CDR1 SQVTM and CDR2 ANQGSEA. V was shortened by 4 bases and J by 2 bases, with 10 bases between the two germline ends. CDR3 size: 13 residues. For the CDR3, the DNA is TGCAGCGTTGGACTGTCACCCACAGATACGCAGTATTTT. Protein sequence: CSVGLSPTDTQYF.

The chain combines TRBV7-6 with TRBJ2-4, with 7 bases matching TRBD2. The CDR3 has 15 amino acids. Trimming cost V 1 base and J 6 bases; bases outside gene matches: 6. Germline assignment: CDR1 SGHVS and CDR2 FNYEAQ. The CDR3 nucleotides are TGTGCCAGCAGCTTAGGGGCGGGGGAGGGAAACATTCAGTACTTC. This sequence encodes CASSLGAGEGNIQYF. The complete variable domain, with remaining parts taken from reference TRBV7-6 and TRBJ2-4, reads GAGVSQSPRYKVTKRGQDVALRCDPISGHVSLYWYRQALGQGPEFLTYFNYEAQQDKSGLPNDRFSAERPEGSISTLTIQRTEQRDSAMYRCASSLGAGEGNIQYFGAGTRLSVL.

This clonotype has at least ten counts. The genes are TRBV7-6 and TRBJ2-2; 8 bases fit TRBD1. Trimming took 5 bases from V and 6 from J; bases not matched to a gene: 5. The length of the CDR3 is 14 residues. Germline CDR1 and CDR2: SGHVS and FNYEAQ. In DNA, the CDR3 is TGTGCCAGCAGCGTTATGACAGGGGCCGGGGAGCTGTTTTTT. It translates to CASSVMTGAGELFF.

This clonotype was picked up a small number of times. The chain couples TRBV12-3 or TRBV12-4 to TRBJ1-1, with a tentative D call TRBD1 (5 bases). V was clipped by 3 bases and J by 3 bases, with 11 bases between them. CDR3 length: 14 residues. DNA of the CDR3: TGTGCCAGCAGTTTGGGGGGGGGAGACACTGAAGCTTTCTTT. This sequence encodes CASSLGGGDTEAFF.

The chain recombines TRBV7-2 with TRBJ1-2; 7 bases fit TRBD1. V gave up 5 bases and J gave up 6 bases; unmatched junction bases: 6. Germline CDR1 is SGHTA and CDR2 is FQGNSA. The CDR3 totals 13 residues. CDR3 sequence reads: CASSPRGQDGYTF. CDR3 bases: TGTGCCAGCAGCCCAAGGGGGCAGGATGGCTACACCTTC.

V and J are TRBV5-6 and TRBJ2-1; weak D call: TRBD1 (7 bases). Germline V gene sequence: CDR1 SGHDT, CDR2 YYEEEE. The V and J ends lost 4 bases and 10 bases respectively, with 21 bases between them. The CDR3 runs to 15 residues. CDR3 region: CASSIRGLRTGEQFF. CDR3 coding DNA: TGTGCCAGCAGCATACGGGGACTCCGGACAGGAGAGCAGTTCTTC.

This clonotype appeared a few times. The chain combines TRBV10-3 with TRBJ1-2; a weak D match, TRBD1 (6 bases). From germline, CDR1 is ENHRY and CDR2 SYGVKD. The CDR3 has 16 residues. Trimming removed 0 bases from V and 0 bases from J, with 11 bases in between. CDR3 sequence (DNA): TGTGCCATCAGTGAGTCTCAAGGGGGAACTAACTATGGCTACACCTTC. Encoded protein: CAISESQGGTNYGYTF.